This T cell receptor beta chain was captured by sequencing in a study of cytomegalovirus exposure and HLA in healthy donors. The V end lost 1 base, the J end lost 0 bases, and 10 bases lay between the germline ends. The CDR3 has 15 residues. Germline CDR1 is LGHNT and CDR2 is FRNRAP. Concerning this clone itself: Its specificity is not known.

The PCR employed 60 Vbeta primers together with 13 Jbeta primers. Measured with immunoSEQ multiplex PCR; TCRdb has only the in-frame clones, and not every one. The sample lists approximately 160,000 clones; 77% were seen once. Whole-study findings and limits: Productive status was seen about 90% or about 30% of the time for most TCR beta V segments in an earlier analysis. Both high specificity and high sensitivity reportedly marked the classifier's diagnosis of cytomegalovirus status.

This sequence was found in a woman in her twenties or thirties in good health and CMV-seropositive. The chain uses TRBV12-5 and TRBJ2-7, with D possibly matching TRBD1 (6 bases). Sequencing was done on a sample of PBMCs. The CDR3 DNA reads TGTGCTAGTGGTTTGGGGGGACAAATCTCCTACGAGCAGTACTTC. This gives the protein CASGLGGQISYEQYF.